Following are 19 T cell receptor beta chains from one sample sequenced in a study of shared clonotypes between healthy human individuals. Here immunoSEQ multiplex PCR was the method, and the copy in TCRdb shows in-frame clones only, minus some. Among about 510,000 clones listed, about four fifths were seen once. The material sequenced was PBMCs. The receptors were sampled from a woman aged 40 to 49 in good health. Some clones in this sample may be carry-over from other donors' samples.

The V call is TRBV18, the J call TRBJ1-1, with D perhaps TRBD1 (5 bases). Germline CDR1 is KGHSH and CDR2 is LQKENI. V dropped 3 bases and J dropped 5 bases, with 16 bases sitting between them. CDR3 length: 15 amino acids. The CDR3 spells CASSPEDTPGTEAFF. The DNA for the CDR3 is TGTGCCAGCTCACCCGAGGACACGCCTGGAACTGAAGCTTTCTTT.

The rearrangement joins TRBV7-3 to TRBJ2-3, with 14 bases lining up with TRBD2. The V and J ends lost 5 bases and 1 base, in that order; junction bases with no gene match: 5. Germline CDR1 is SGHTA and CDR2 is FQGTGA. This CDR3 has 17 amino acids. CDR3 protein: CASSKGTSGRGTDTQYF. The DNA of the CDR3 is TGTGCCAGCAGCAAAGGGACTAGCGGGAGAGGCACAGATACGCAGTATTTT. Drawing the rest from reference TRBV7-3 and TRBJ2-3, the complete variable domain is GAGVSQTPSNKVTEKGKYVELRCDPISGHTALYWYRQSLGQGPEFLIYFQGTGAADDSGLPNDRFFAVRPEGSVSTLKIQRTERGDSAVYLCASSKGTSGRGTDTQYFGPGTRLTVL.

The CDR3: CASTRPGRPLAYNEQFF. CDR3 sequence (DNA): TGTGCCAGCACCCGGCCCGGCAGGCCTCTTGCCTACAATGAGCAGTTCTTC. The J gene is TRBJ2-1, the V gene TRBV28; D call uncertain. The CDR3 covers 17 residues. CDR1 and CDR2 from the germline V gene are MDHEN and SYDVKM. Trimming removed 7 bases from V and 2 bases from J, with 21 bases in between.

This clone showed up just a few times. The V gene is TRBV28, the J gene TRBJ1-1; maybe TRBD1 (5 bases). Germline CDR1 is MDHEN and CDR2 is SYDVKM. The CDR3 runs 14 residues. The V gene lost 2 bases and the J gene lost 7 bases, with 14 bases spanning the gap. CDR3 coding DNA: TGTGCCAGCAGTTTAGGCGTAATCCAGGGTGAAGCTTTCTTT. Translating gives CASSLGVIQGEAFF.

The genes are TRBV28 and TRBJ2-5; D perhaps matches TRBD1 (5 bases). Per the germline V gene, CDR1 is MDHEN and CDR2 is SYDVKM. With 3 bases removed from V and 0 bases from J, the gap between germline ends came to 8 bases. The CDR3 consists of 14 residues. CDR3: CASSLTVYQETQYF. In DNA, the CDR3 is TGTGCCAGCAGTTTGACAGTCTACCAAGAGACCCAGTACTTC. Drawing the rest from reference TRBV28 and TRBJ2-5, the complete variable domain is DVKVTQSSRYLVKRTGEKVFLECVQDMDHENMFWYRQDPGLGLRLIYFSYDVKMKEKGDIPEGYSVSREKKERFSLILESASTNQTSMYLCASSLTVYQETQYFGPGTRLLVL.

In this sample, this clone turned up once. This rearrangement joins TRBV28 to TRBJ2-1; D is unclear. Germline values: CDR1 MDHEN, CDR2 SYDVKM. The CDR3 totals 11 residues. The germline V and J ends were trimmed by 6 bases and 7 bases, with 7 bases remaining between them. CDR3 coding DNA: TGTGCCAGCAGCCTTGCGAATGAGCAGTTCTTC. Encoded protein: CASSLANEQFF.

The chain is built from TRBV18 and TRBJ1-1; 10 nucleotides agree with TRBD1. CDR1 is KGHSH, CDR2 LQKENI, per germline. This CDR3 is 14 amino acids long. V was pared by 3 bases and J by 9 bases, with 7 bases of the junction left unmatched. The CDR3 protein is CASSPPGQGTQAFF. CDR3 nucleotides: TGTGCCAGCTCACCGCCGGGACAGGGGACTCAAGCTTTCTTT.

This clone occurred once. Other DNA sequences in this specimen translate into the identical CDR3. V and J are TRBV7-3 and TRBJ2-1; D gene unclear. The length of the CDR3 is 13 residues. Trimming stripped 1 base from V and 8 bases from J, with 9 bases between. Germline CDR1 reads SGHTA; CDR2 reads FQGTGA. The CDR3 DNA reads TGTGCCAGCAGCTTAAATCGCGGCGATGAGCAGTTCTTC. Translated: CASSLNRGDEQFF.

The CDR3 sequence is CASSLGTNQETQYF. The CDR3 DNA reads TGTGCCAGCAGCTTAGGGACAAACCAAGAGACCCAGTACTTC. The chain recombines TRBV7-2 with TRBJ2-5, with D perhaps TRBD1 (5 bases). Germline CDR1 and CDR2: SGHTA and FQGNSA. The CDR3 totals 14 residues. Trimming cost V 1 base and J 0 bases, with 6 bases left between them.

The sample holds a few counts of this clone. The genes are TRBV7-2 and TRBJ2-5, with 12 bases aligning to TRBD1. This CDR3 contains 15 residues. With 6 bases clipped from V and 2 bases from J, the junction kept 4 bases outside the gene matches. Germline assignment: CDR1 SGHTA and CDR2 FQGNSA. The CDR3 protein is CASSPGQGAQETQYF. CDR3 in DNA: TGTGCCAGCAGTCCGGGACAGGGGGCGCAAGAGACCCAGTACTTC.

J is TRBJ2-1 and V is TRBV7-3, with a possible D match to TRBD1 (6 bases). This CDR3 has 15 amino acids. V was clipped by 4 bases and J by 0 bases, with 10 bases between them. Germline V gives CDR1 SGHTA, CDR2 FQGTGA. The DNA for the CDR3 is TGTGCCAGCAGCTCCACAGGGAGCTCCTACAATGAGCAGTTCTTC. This encodes CASSSTGSSYNEQFF.

The genes are TRBV11-2 and TRBJ2-7; 10 bases are a match to TRBD2. Germline V gives CDR1 SGHAT, CDR2 FQNNGV. This CDR3 is 16 amino acids long. V dropped 3 bases and J dropped 0; count of bases not matched to a gene: 5. In DNA, the CDR3 is TGTGCCAGCAGCTTCCTAACTAGCGGGACCTCCTACGAGCAGTACTTC. Translation: CASSFLTSGTSYEQYF.

The chain links TRBV27 to TRBJ2-3; the D call may be TRBD1 or TRBD2 (5 bases each). Germline CDR1 and CDR2: MNHEY and SMNVEV (reference sequence). This CDR3 spans 19 amino acids. V dropped 4 bases and J dropped 1 base, with 24 bases sitting between them. DNA of the CDR3: TGTGCCAGCAGTTCAAGGGGTGTGGGGAGAGGAGGAGGCACAGATACGCAGTATTTT. Protein sequence: CASSSRGVGRGGGTDTQYF.

This chain connects TRBV28 to TRBJ2-1, with D uncertain. This CDR3 spans 15 amino acids. Germline lookup yields CDR1 MDHEN and CDR2 SYDVKM. Trimming pared 2 bases from V and 2 bases from J, leaving 10 bases between. CDR3 amino acids: CASSLPGLTYNEQFF. The CDR3 DNA sequence: TGTGCCAGCAGTTTACCGGGTTTGACCTACAATGAGCAGTTCTTC.

The chain uses TRBV2 and TRBJ2-1; TRBD2 aligns across 9 bases. This CDR3 is built from 16 residues. CDR1 SNHLY and CDR2 FYNNEI come from the germline V gene. V shed 6 bases, J shed 9 bases, and the junction held 15 bases outside the gene matches. The CDR3 loop reads CASRRAGGYREGEQFF. DNA of the CDR3: TGTGCCAGCAGAAGAGCGGGGGGATACAGGGAGGGTGAGCAGTTCTTC.

This chain joins TRBV5-1 and TRBJ2-1, with TRBD2 matching over 13 bases. The CDR3 is 16 amino acids. Losses at the gene ends were 3 bases for V and 1 base for J; bases not matched to a gene: 1. Germline values: CDR1 SGHRS, CDR2 YFSETQ. CDR3 sequence (DNA): TGCGCCAGCAGCTCACTAGCGGGAGGGTCCTACAATGAGCAGTTCTTC. Translating gives CASSSLAGGSYNEQFF.

This clone was seen once. The chain recombines TRBV9 with TRBJ2-3; 13 positions match TRBD2. The germline V gene encodes CDR1 SGDLS and CDR2 YYNGEE. The V and J ends lost 7 bases and 2 bases, in that order; junction bases with no gene match: 4. The CDR3 has 15 residues. CDR3 nucleotides: TGTGCCAGCGGACTAGCGGGAGAGTCCACAGATACGCAGTATTTT. Protein: CASGLAGESTDTQYF.

V is TRBV6-1 and J is TRBJ2-1, with 12 bases lining up with TRBD1. The length of the CDR3 is 14 residues. Germline values: CDR1 MNHNS, CDR2 SASEGT. The J segment lost 6 bases and the V segment lost 8 bases, leaving 5 bases of the junction unmatched. The CDR3 sequence: CASSGTGGINEQFF. The CDR3 nucleotides read TGTGCCAGCTCCGGGACAGGGGGCATCAATGAGCAGTTCTTC.

V gene TRBV7-9 combines with J gene TRBJ1-5; TRBD1 is a possible D gene (6 bases). This CDR3 has 16 amino acids. Germline CDR1 reads SEHNR; CDR2 reads FQNEAQ (reference sequence). With 1 base removed from V and 2 bases from J, the gap between germline ends came to 12 bases. The DNA of the CDR3 is TGTGCCAGCAGCTTAGGTCCAGGGGTAGGCAATCAGCCCCAGCATTTT. Protein product: CASSLGPGVGNQPQHF. Looking up the rest from reference TRBV7-9 and TRBJ1-5 gives the full variable domain: DTGVSQNPRHKITKRGQNVTFRCDPISEHNRLYWYRQTLGQGPEFLTYFQNEAQLEKSRLLSDRFSAERPKGSFSTLEIQRTEQGDSAMYLCASSLGPGVGNQPQHFGDGTRLSIL.